These 14 T cell receptor beta chains were sequenced from one sample in a study of T cells in Graves' hyperthyroidism and ophthalmopathy. Amplification of TCR beta CDR3 regions was performed using RNA transcripts as template. Using the HTBI primer set, a first-round RT-PCR was run on the TCR CDR3. Each CDR3 protein gets one entry after TCRdb re-called the multiplex PCR reads with MiXCR. The table has roughly 520,000 distinct CDR3 sequences, around a quarter seen once. Sequencing used blood. The source is a woman aged 25 to 39 with Graves' ophthalmopathy.

There are many counts of this clonotype. The chain recombines TRBV19 with TRBJ1-1, with D possibly being TRBD1 (6 bases). From germline, CDR1 is LNHDA and CDR2 SQIVND (reference sequence). Deletions cut 6 bases from V and 3 bases from J, with 11 bases between. The CDR3 length is 13 residues. This CDR3 is CASRGQSYTEAFF. The CDR3 DNA reads as TGTGCCAGTAGAGGACAGTCTTACACTGAAGCTTTCTTT.

This clonotype was found many times. The chain has TRBV28 and TRBJ2-7, with a possible D match to TRBD1 (6 bases). Germline V gene lookup returns CDR1 MDHEN and CDR2 SYDVKM. CDR3 length: 14 residues. V lost 3 bases and J 6 bases, leaving 15 bases between the germline ends. Here the CDR3 DNA reads TGTGCCAGCAGTTTTCTGTACAGGGTGGGCGAGCAGTACTTC. Translation gives CASSFLYRVGEQYF.

This clonotype appeared a single time. This rearrangement joins TRBV6-1 to TRBJ1-5, with D uncertain. The CDR3 totals 13 residues. Trimming shortened V by 2 bases and J by 4 bases, and 6 bases separated the two germline ends. The germline gives CDR1 MNHNS, CDR2 SASEGT. CDR3 protein: CASSETANQPQHF. Written as DNA, the CDR3 is TGTGCCAGCAGTGAAACCGCTAATCAGCCCCAGCATTTT.

Ten or more counts support this clonotype. One end of the junction is discordant with germline, which a read error may explain. The V and J genes are TRBV28 and TRBJ2-5, with D tentatively TRBD1 or TRBD2 (5 bases each). Germline loops: CDR1 MDHEN, CDR2 SYDVKM. The CDR3 is 13 residues long. The CDR3 spells CASSQGPQETQYF. CDR3 nucleotides: TGCGCCAGCAGCCAGGGACCACAAGAGACCCAGTACTTC.

There are many counts of this clonotype. The CDR3 sequence: CASTYNTEAFF. The CDR3 DNA reads as TGTGCCAGCACTTACAACACTGAAGCTTTCTTT. The rearrangement uses TRBV2 and TRBJ1-1; D is unresolved. Trimming removed 7 bases from V and 2 bases from J, with 5 bases in between. The CDR3 has 11 amino acids. Per the germline V gene, CDR1 is SNHLY and CDR2 is FYNNEI. Based on the CDR3 plus reference TRBV2 and TRBJ1-1, the full variable domain is EPEVTQTPSHQVTQMGQEVILRCVPISNHLYFYWYRQILGQKVEFLVSFYNNEISEKSEIFDDQFSVERPDGSNFTLKIRSTKLEDSAMYFCASTYNTEAFFGQGTRLTVV.

This clonotype was seen at least ten times. V is TRBV29-1 and J is TRBJ1-1, with TRBD1 as a possible D gene (5 bases). This CDR3 spans 14 amino acids. The germline V and J ends were trimmed by 0 bases and 3 bases, with 11 bases remaining between them. Germline assignment: CDR1 SQVTM and CDR2 ANQGSEA. The CDR3 reads CSVEEPGTDTEAFF. Here the CDR3 DNA reads TGCAGCGTTGAAGAACCGGGGACGGACACTGAAGCTTTCTTT.

The rearrangement uses TRBV12-3 or TRBV12-4 and TRBJ1-2; TRBD1 matches at 10 bases. V lost 6 bases to trimming and J lost 4 bases; unmatched junction nucleotides: 8. This CDR3 spans 15 amino acids. CDR3 sequence reads: CASSPDRGDFYGYTF. CDR3 bases: TGTGCCAGCAGCCCGGACAGGGGGGATTTCTATGGCTACACCTTC.

This chain connects TRBV29-1 to TRBJ1-2; TRBD1 aligns across 10 bases. There are 12 residues in the CDR3. Germline V lookup: CDR1 SQVTM, CDR2 ANQGSEA. V shed 4 bases, J shed 8 bases, and the junction held 4 bases outside the gene matches. The CDR3 sequence is CSVVGTGEGYTF. The CDR3, as DNA: TGCAGCGTTGTGGGGACAGGGGAGGGCTACACCTTC.

This clonotype was seen more than once but under ten times. This sequence joins TRBV12-3 or TRBV12-4 and TRBJ2-7; TRBD2 agrees at 16 bases. J lost 5 bases, V lost 3 bases, and 22 bases had no gene match. This CDR3 region has 22 residues. The CDR3 reads CASSFTQKPGLAGGPGRDEQYF. The CDR3 DNA reads TGTGCCAGCAGTTTCACCCAGAAACCGGGACTAGCGGGAGGGCCGGGACGCGACGAGCAGTACTTC.

This clonotype has ten or more counts. The chain has TRBV27 and TRBJ1-1; TRBD1 is a possible D gene (5 bases). Trimming removed 4 bases at V and 3 bases at J, with 12 bases between. Germline V gene lookup returns CDR1 MNHEY and CDR2 SMNVEV (reference sequence). CDR3 length: 14 amino acids. The CDR3 bases are TGTGCCAGCAGTTCCGATACAGGCTACACTGAAGCTTTCTTT. It yields the protein CASSSDTGYTEAFF.

This clonotype was picked up many times. V is TRBV7-8 and J is TRBJ1-5; 7 bases match TRBD1. CDR3 length: 15 residues. The junction had 4 bases not matched to a gene; V was cut back by 2 bases and J by 3 bases. CDR1 and CDR2 (germline): SGHVS, FQNEAQ. The CDR3 DNA reads TGTGCCAGCAGCTTACTCGGGACAGACAATCAGCCCCAGCATTTT. It translates to CASSLLGTDNQPQHF.

This clonotype was detected only a few times. The chain carries TRBV28 and TRBJ1-2, with 8 bases aligning to TRBD1. The V gene end was trimmed by 2 bases and the J gene end by 4 bases; junction bases not matched to a gene: 6. There are 15 residues in the CDR3. Germline CDR1 MDHEN, CDR2 SYDVKM. The CDR3 here is CASSLPTTGAYGYTF. The CDR3, as DNA: TGTGCCAGCAGTTTACCCACGACAGGGGCCTATGGCTACACCTTC.

V usage is TRBV19 and J usage is TRBJ2-7, with D possibly being TRBD2 (5 bases). V lost 5 bases to trimming and J lost 0 bases, with 8 bases between them. CDR3 length: 13 residues. Germline loops: CDR1 LNHDA, CDR2 SQIVND (reference sequence). As DNA, the CDR3 is TGTGCCAGTAGTGAGCGGCCCTCCTACGAGCAGTACTTC. This sequence encodes CASSERPSYEQYF.

This clonotype was counted at least ten times. Here the CDR3 DNA reads TGTGCCAGCAGGGGGGGACTGCAAGAGACCCAGTACTTC. Its protein product is CASRGGLQETQYF. This chain joins TRBV11-2 and TRBJ2-5; D may be TRBD2 (6 bases). Germline values: CDR1 SGHAT, CDR2 FQNNGV. The CDR3 is 13 amino acids. V shed 6 bases and J shed 2 bases, with 10 bases lying between them.